The 4 T cell receptor beta chains given below trace back to one sample, sequenced in a study of T cell changes during pregnancy in multiple sclerosis. Sequencing was performed with immunoSEQ multiplex PCR; in TCRdb, only in-frame clones are kept and a portion is missing. The sample lists 55,000 to 65,000 clones; approximately 93% were seen once. This specimen consisted of CD8+ T cells from peripheral blood mononuclear cells, obtained in the third trimester of pregnancy. These receptors all stem from a female donor with multiple sclerosis, enrolled in a pregnancy study.

The chain joins TRBV9 to TRBJ2-1; 7 bases agree with TRBD2. CDR1 and CDR2 from the germline V gene are SGDLS and YYNGEE. V was clipped by 0 bases and J by 7 bases; unmatched bases: 7. The CDR3 spans 15 residues. The DNA of the CDR3 is TGTGCCAGCAGCGTAGAACCGGGAGGTGAAAATGAGCAGTTCTTC. The encoded protein is CASSVEPGGENEQFF.

This clone has a single count. The chain couples TRBV15 to TRBJ1-3, with unresolved D. V lost 0 bases, J lost 0 bases, and 9 bases lay in between. The CDR3 contains 16 residues. Germline loops: CDR1 LNHNV, CDR2 YYDKDF (reference sequence). DNA of the CDR3: TGTGCCACCAGCAGAGATGTGTCGGGCTCTGGAAACACCATATATTTT. This codes for CATSRDVSGSGNTIYF.

This rearrangement joins TRBV6-5 to TRBJ1-5; D ambiguous. CDR1 MNHEY and CDR2 SVGAGI come from the germline V gene. V gave up 8 bases and J gave up 1 base, with 9 bases separating them. The CDR3 sequence is 13 residues long. This chain's CDR3 is CASSTGSNQPQHF. The CDR3 nucleotides read TGTGCCAGCTCTACGGGGAGCAATCAGCCCCAGCATTTT.

This sequence joins TRBV6-5 and TRBJ1-2; 9 positions match TRBD1. Trimming at V came to 6 bases and at J to 7 bases, leaving 9 bases not matched to a gene. The CDR3 covers 14 residues. CDR1 is MNHEY and CDR2 is SVGAGI in the germline V gene. The CDR3 region has the DNA TGTGCCAGCAGCCATATCGGGACAGGGTCTGGCTACACCTTC. It codes for CASSHIGTGSGYTF.